This TCR beta chain was sequenced for a study of naive and memory T cell subsets. Germline lookup yields CDR1 SGHKS and CDR2 YYEKEE (reference sequence). The CDR3 is 12 amino acids. V was cut by 4 bases and J by 2 bases, with 4 bases left in between. In its sample, this clonotype was seen a few times. The antigen remains undetermined. Study-wide points: TCR counts from RNA may reflect activation-linked expression changes. From naive to CM, EM and EMRA, diversity decreased and Gini increased.

The beta constant-region primer was an equimolar mix of two oligonucleotides covering TRBC1 and TRBC2. TCRdb passed the UMI-ligation and nested PCR reads through MiXCR, listing each CDR3 protein once. The data hold fewer than 30,000 distinct CDR3 sequences, with roughly 10% observed a single time. The sample was effector memory CD4+ T cells from blood. Subset in this sample: effector memory, CD45RA- CD27-. This TCR derives from a human donor in good health. The rearrangement uses TRBV5-5 and TRBJ1-3; D is undetermined. CDR3 DNA: TGTGCCAGCAGCACCACTGGAAACACCATATATTTT. Translating gives CASSTTGNTIYF.